A selection of T cell receptor beta chains follows, all from one sample in a study of shared clonotypes between healthy human individuals. TCRdb's copy holds only in-frame clones and misses some; the assay was immunoSEQ multiplex PCR. The sample shows some 500,000 clones, 70% to 80% of them seen only once. Material: PBMCs. Every receptor here comes from a woman in her 40s in good health. Some clones in this sample may be carry-over from other donors' samples. Both conserved end residues are part of each CDR3. D genes are given only for firm matches. The size field is filled for only some rows; it gives once, few, many or a size class.

clone_size	d_call	v_call	j_call	cdr3_nt	cdr3_aa
NA	NA	TRBV28	TRBJ2-3	TGTGCCAGCAGTTCAGTAAGGCCCAGCACAGATACGCAGTATTTT	CASSSVRPSTDTQYF
NA	NA	TRBV27	TRBJ2-7	TGTGCCAGCTCCAGGAGGGGACCCTACGAGCAGTACTTC	CASSRRGPYEQYF
few	NA	TRBV5-1	TRBJ1-1	TGCGCCAGCAGCTTGGACGTGAACACTGAAGCTTTCTTT	CASSLDVNTEAFF
NA	TRBD2	TRBV10-1	TRBJ2-2	TGCGCCAGCAGTGAGGTGGGACTAGCGGGAGTCACCGGGGAGCTGTTTTTT	CASSEVGLAGVTGELFF
NA	TRBD2	TRBV6-1	TRBJ2-7	TGTGCCAGCAGTGAAGGGGTAGCGGGCTCCTACGAGCAGTACTTC	CASSEGVAGSYEQYF
NA	NA	TRBV7-8	TRBJ2-1	TGTGCCAGCAGCTTAGTTTTTCCAGGGGTGACCAATGAGCAGTTCTTC	CASSLVFPGVTNEQFF
NA	NA	TRBV2	TRBJ1-1	TGTGCCAGCAGTGAAGCGAGGGTTTTCTTT	CASSEARVFF
few	NA	TRBV2	TRBJ1-2	TGTGCCAGCAGTGGCAGGGTCGTGGACTATGGCTACACCTTC	CASSGRVVDYGYTF
NA	NA	TRBV19	TRBJ2-1	TGTGCCAGTAGGCGGGAGGCTGGGACAGGGTACAATGAGCAGTTCTTC	CASRREAGTGYNEQFF
NA	NA	TRBV28	TRBJ1-2	TGTGCCAGCAGTGAAAGGCGTGGCTACACCTTC	CASSERRGYTF
NA	NA	TRBV7-2	TRBJ2-7	TGTGCCAGCAGCCGGACTGCTCAGGGGTACGAGCAGTACTTC	CASSRTAQGYEQYF
NA	NA	TRBV27	TRBJ2-2	TGTGCCAGCAGTTTAGGACTAAACGGGGAGCTGTTTTTT	CASSLGLNGELFF
few	NA	TRBV6-5	TRBJ1-1	TGTGCCAGCAGTTCCCCCGGGAGAAAAAACACTGAAGCTTTCTTT	CASSSPGRKNTEAFF
NA	TRBD1	TRBV15	TRBJ2-7	TGTGCCACCAGTCATACTAGACAGGGGAGGGAGCAGTACTTC	CATSHTRQGREQYF
many	NA	TRBV30	TRBJ1-1	TGTGCCTGGAGTGTAACCCCCCAAAAGCCTGAAGCTTTCTTT	CAWSVTPQKPEAFF
NA	NA	TRBV5-1	TRBJ2-5	TGCGCCAGCAGCCTAGGACCCCACCCGTACCAAGAGACCCAGTACTTC	CASSLGPHPYQETQYF
NA	NA	TRBV9	TRBJ1-5	TGTGCCAGCAGCGGGGGGCAAGGTCAGCCCCAGCATTTT	CASSGGQGQPQHF
NA	NA	TRBV28	TRBJ2-7	TGTGCCAGCAGTTTATGGGTCGGGCACTACGAGCAGTACTTC	CASSLWVGHYEQYF
NA	TRBD2	TRBV5-1	TRBJ2-2	TGCGCCAGCAGCGAACAAGCGGGAGGGAACACCGGGGAGCTGTTTTTT	CASSEQAGGNTGELFF
once	NA	TRBV28	TRBJ1-1	TGTGCCAGCAGTTTAGTGGGGGACACTGAAGCTTTCTTT	CASSLVGDTEAFF
few	NA	TRBV9	TRBJ2-1	TGTGCCAGCAGCGTCGAGTATCCATCCTACAATGAGCAGTTCTTC	CASSVEYPSYNEQFF
few	TRBD1	TRBV7-2	TRBJ2-2	TGTGCCAGCAGCTTAGCGCCGACAGGGATCACCGGGGAGCTGTTTTTT	CASSLAPTGITGELFF
few	NA	TRBV20-1	TRBJ1-1	TGCAGTGCTAGCAGCGACACTGAAGCTTTCTTT	CSASSDTEAFF
NA	TRBD2	TRBV7-3	TRBJ2-3	TGTGCCAGCAGCTTAAATGGCGGGAGGGCACCCTCCTTCACAGATACGCAGTATTTT	CASSLNGGRAPSFTDTQYF
few	NA	TRBV11-2	TRBJ1-1	TGTGCCAGCAGCAAGACAGAGAACACTGAAGCTTTCTTT	CASSKTENTEAFF
NA	NA	TRBV27	TRBJ2-3	TGTGCCAGCAGTTTATCTTCCGGTCTAGCAGAAGATACGCAGTATTTT	CASSLSSGLAEDTQYF
NA	NA	TRBV15	TRBJ2-1	TGTGCCACCAGCACCATCGGGGTGTTATACAATGAGCAGTTCTTC	CATSTIGVLYNEQFF
NA	TRBD2	TRBV5-4	TRBJ2-3	TGTGCCAGCAGCTTGGCCGGGACTAGCGGTCCAGATACGCAGTATTTT	CASSLAGTSGPDTQYF